These 18 T cell receptor beta chains were all obtained from the same sample, sequenced in a study of T cell responses to AZD1222 COVID-19 vaccine (dated by TCRdb to the early 2020s). Libraries were prepared through the immunoSEQ multiplex PCR assay. The table was pulled from immuneACCESS by TCRdb, which kept in-frame rearrangements only. Such tables lose some clones; where checked, under half of the loss comes from unresolved V genes, and the rest has no known cause. The sample yields tens of thousands of clones; roughly 90% were counted once. About 8.2% of the sample is in the top ten clones. The time point label corresponds to: baseline before first vaccination. The sequenced sample was peripheral blood, obtained on day 0 of AZD1222 vaccination. Receptors were obtained from an adult in good health.

This chain joins TRBV28 and TRBJ2-5; possibly TRBD1 for D (6 bases). V lost 3 bases to trimming and J lost 1 base, with 15 bases between them. CDR3 length: 16 amino acids. Germline lookup yields CDR1 MDHEN and CDR2 SYDVKM. This CDR3 is CASSFNPDSGQETQYF. The CDR3 DNA is TGTGCCAGCAGTTTTAACCCGGACAGCGGCCAAGAGACCCAGTACTTC. The complete variable domain, with remaining parts taken from reference TRBV28 and TRBJ2-5, reads DVKVTQSSRYLVKRTGEKVFLECVQDMDHENMFWYRQDPGLGLRLIYFSYDVKMKEKGDIPEGYSVSREKKERFSLILESASTNQTSMYLCASSFNPDSGQETQYFGPGTRLLVL.

This chain links TRBV6-5 with TRBJ2-2; 10 bases are a match to TRBD2. The CDR3 loop spans 15 amino acids. Trimming at V came to 5 bases and at J to 3 bases, leaving 3 bases not matched to a gene. Germline CDR1 is MNHEY and CDR2 is SVGAGI. CDR3 sequence: CASSIAGGDTGELFF. In DNA form, the CDR3 reads TGTGCCAGCAGTATAGCGGGAGGAGACACCGGGGAGCTGTTTTTT.

The J gene is TRBJ1-1, the V gene TRBV20-1; no clear D. Germline V lookup: CDR1 DFQATT, CDR2 SNEGSKA (reference sequence). The CDR3 totals 14 residues. V lost 3 bases, J lost 1 base, and 12 bases lay in between. CDR3 DNA: TGCAGTGCTAGTACTTTTGCAACGAACACTGAAGCTTTCTTT. Its translation: CSASTFATNTEAFF.

The chain has TRBV28 and TRBJ2-3; TRBD2 matches at 8 bases. Germline CDR1 reads MDHEN; CDR2 reads SYDVKM. The CDR3 has 15 residues. The junction had 10 bases not matched to a gene; V was cut back by 6 bases and J by 5 bases. The chain's CDR3 is CASSQTGTREDTQYF. The CDR3 DNA follows: TGTGCCAGCAGCCAAACCGGGACTAGGGAAGATACGCAGTATTTT.

The chain couples TRBV5-1 to TRBJ2-3; D ambiguous. The V end was cut by 6 bases, the J end by 1 base, with 6 bases between. CDR3 length: 12 residues. Germline V lookup: CDR1 SGHRS, CDR2 YFSETQ. The CDR3 loop is CASTSGTDTQYF. The CDR3, as DNA: TGCGCCAGCACCTCCGGCACAGATACGCAGTATTTT.

The CDR3 is CASSEELAGGLHEQFF. CDR3 coding DNA: TGTGCCAGCAGTGAAGAACTAGCGGGAGGTCTGCATGAGCAGTTCTTC. The rearrangement joins TRBV6-4 to TRBJ2-1, with 12 bases lining up with TRBD2. The CDR3 is 16 residues long. Germline values: CDR1 MRHNA, CDR2 SNTAGT. With V trimmed by 3 bases and J by 8 bases, 8 bases remained unmatched.

CDR3 in amino acids: CATSRAGTTNEKLFF. DNA for the CDR3: TGTGCCACCAGCAGGGCCGGGACAACTAATGAAAAACTGTTTTTT. The V call is TRBV15, the J call TRBJ1-4; D is unresolved. V lost 3 bases and J 0 bases, leaving 8 bases between the germline ends. Germline CDR1 and CDR2: LNHNV and YYDKDF (reference sequence). CDR3 length: 15 residues.

The V gene is TRBV24-1, the J gene TRBJ1-2; 8 nucleotides align to TRBD1. The germline V gene encodes CDR1 KGHDR and CDR2 SFDVKD. This CDR3 spans 16 amino acids. Trimming cost V 5 bases and J 7 bases; bases outside gene matches: 14. For the CDR3, the DNA is TGTGCCACCAGTGCACACGGACAGGGAGCGTTCGGTGGCTACACCTTC. This gives the protein CATSAHGQGAFGGYTF.

The V gene is TRBV11-2, the J gene TRBJ2-3; D gene uncertain. CDR1 and CDR2 (germline): SGHAT, FQNNGV. The V end lost 4 bases, the J end lost 0 bases, and 11 bases lay between the germline ends. The CDR3 sequence is 15 residues long. CDR3 in amino acids: CASSSRLASTDTQYF. CDR3 DNA sequence: TGTGCCAGCAGCTCCCGGTTAGCTAGCACAGATACGCAGTATTTT.

The chain is built from TRBV6-6 and TRBJ2-2, with TRBD2 identical over 12 bases. There are 16 residues in the CDR3. Trimming cost V 5 bases and J 4 bases; bases outside gene matches: 5. Germline CDR1 is MNHNY and CDR2 is SVGAGI (reference sequence). The CDR3 is CASSIGLAGITGELFF. DNA for the CDR3: TGTGCCAGCAGTATCGGACTAGCGGGAATCACCGGGGAGCTGTTTTTT.

The gene calls are TRBV30 and TRBJ2-1; D gene uncertain. The CDR3 sequence is 11 residues long. The V gene's germline CDR1 is GTSNPN and CDR2 SVGIG (reference sequence). The CDR3 reads CATSDYNEQFF. CDR3 bases: TGTGCTACGTCCGATTACAATGAGCAGTTCTTC. The full variable domain, rest sourced from reference TRBV30 and TRBJ2-1, is SQTIHQWPATLVQPVGSPLSLECTVEGTSNPNLYWYRQAAGRGLQLLFYSVGIGQISSEVPQNLSASRPQDRQFILSSKKLLLSDSGFYLCATSDYNEQFFGPGTRLTVL.

This sequence joins TRBV21-1 and TRBJ1-2. TRBV21-1 is marked as a pseudogene. This CDR3 region has 16 residues. The CDR3 bases are TGTGCCAGCAGCAAAGATCCCCTGTGGGGGTGTTGGGGCTACACCTTC. It specifies CASSKDPLWGCWGYTF.

This clone was seen a handful of times. The chain links TRBV10-2 to TRBJ2-4; TRBD1 matches 7 bases. Germline lookup yields CDR1 WSHSY and CDR2 SAAADI. V lost 3 bases, J lost 0 bases, and 5 bases stayed unmatched. The CDR3 length is 16 residues. CDR3 protein: CASSDRQGLAKNIQYF. DNA of the CDR3: TGCGCCAGCAGTGATCGACAGGGTCTAGCCAAAAACATTCAGTACTTC.

The chain joins TRBV9 to TRBJ2-7; D may be TRBD2 (5 bases). Per the germline V gene, CDR1 is SGDLS and CDR2 is YYNGEE. Between the trimmed V and J ends, which lost 3 bases and 1 base, there was a span of 17 bases. There are 16 residues in the CDR3. The CDR3 protein is CASSASARGQSYEQYF. For the CDR3, the DNA is TGTGCCAGCAGCGCCAGCGCTAGAGGGCAGTCCTACGAGCAGTACTTC.

V and J are TRBV5-4 and TRBJ1-1; D ambiguous. V was pared by 0 bases and J by 1 base, with 7 bases between. Germline assignment: CDR1 SGHNT and CDR2 YYREEE (reference sequence). CDR3 length: 14 residues. CDR3 sequence reads: CASSLAISNTEAFF. Written as DNA, the CDR3 is TGTGCCAGCAGCTTGGCCATATCGAACACTGAAGCTTTCTTT. The full variable domain, its missing parts supplied by reference TRBV5-4 and TRBJ1-1, is ETGVTQSPTHLIKTRGQQVTLRCSSQSGHNTVSWYQQALGQGPQFIFQYYREEENGRGNFPPRFSGLQFPNYSSELNVNALELDDSALYLCASSLAISNTEAFFGQGTRLTVV.

The chain has TRBV15 and TRBJ1-1; maybe TRBD1 (5 bases). CDR1 is LNHNV and CDR2 is YYDKDF in the germline V gene (reference sequence). Trimming stripped 5 bases from V and 2 bases from J, with 9 bases between. The CDR3 has 13 residues. The DNA for the CDR3 is TGTGCCACCAGCCACCAGGGTAACACTGAAGCTTTCTTT. As protein: CATSHQGNTEAFF. The complete variable domain, with remaining parts taken from reference TRBV15 and TRBJ1-1, reads DAMVIQNPRYQVTQFGKPVTLSCSQTLNHNVMYWYQQKSSQAPKLLFHYYDKDFNNEADTPDNFQSRRPNTSFCFLDIRSPGLGDTAMYLCATSHQGNTEAFFGQGTRLTVV.

V and J are TRBV29-1 and TRBJ1-5; D remains unclear. CDR3 size: 11 residues. V lost 4 bases and J 4 bases, leaving 5 bases between the germline ends. The germline V gene has CDR1 SQVTM and CDR2 ANQGSEA. The CDR3 nucleotides read TGCAGCGTTGGAGAGAATCAGCCCCAGCATTTT. This encodes CSVGENQPQHF. Full variable domain (missing parts from reference TRBV29-1 and TRBJ1-5): SAVISQKPSRDICQRGTSLTIQCQVDSQVTMMFWYRQQPGQSLTLIATANQGSEATYESGFVIDKFPISRPNLTFSTLTVSNMSPEDSSIYLCSVGENQPQHFGDGTRLSIL.

This chain uses TRBV6-5 with TRBJ2-2; D is ambiguous. The CDR3 covers 13 residues. The V end was cut by 5 bases, the J end by 4 bases, with 8 bases between. The germline CDR1 and CDR2 sequences are MNHEY and SVGAGI. The chain's CDR3 is CASSLTFTGELFF. The DNA for the CDR3 is TGTGCCAGCAGTCTGACATTCACCGGGGAGCTGTTTTTT.